The 14 T cell receptor beta chains in this list originate from one sample, sequenced in a study of T cell responses to AZD1222 COVID-19 vaccine. Produced via immunoSEQ multiplex PCR; TCRdb's table is partial and in-frame only. The table includes about 60,000 clones, around 86% detected once. The source material was peripheral blood, sampled on day 0 of AZD1222 vaccination. These TCRs come from an adult in good health.

The rearrangement uses TRBV4-2 and TRBJ1-2; D uncertain. V dropped 0 bases and J dropped 1 base, with 9 bases sitting between them. Germline-derived CDR1 and CDR2 are LGHNA and YNFKEQ. CDR3 length equals 15 residues. The DNA of the CDR3 is TGTGCCAGCAGCCAAGAGGAGGCAGTTAACTATGGCTACACCTTC. Translated: CASSQEEAVNYGYTF.

There are a few counts of this clone. J is TRBJ1-3 and V is TRBV29-1, with a possible D match to TRBD1 (5 bases). V dropped 7 bases and J dropped 0 bases, with 13 bases sitting between them. This CDR3 comprises 14 residues. Germline V lookup: CDR1 SQVTM, CDR2 ANQGSEA. This CDR3 reads CSATRGNSGNTIYF. CDR3 in DNA: TGCAGCGCTACGCGGGGGAACTCTGGAAACACCATATATTTT.

This chain joins TRBV30 and TRBJ1-2; D remains unclear. The CDR3 runs 12 residues. Per the germline V gene, CDR1 is GTSNPN and CDR2 is SVGIG (reference sequence). V was pared by 0 bases and J by 6 bases, with 8 bases between. The CDR3 loop reads CAWSVSGDGYTF. The CDR3 DNA sequence: TGTGCCTGGAGTGTATCCGGGGATGGCTACACCTTC.

The chain combines TRBV3-1 (or the pseudogene TRBV3-2) with TRBJ2-5, with D perhaps being TRBD1 or TRBD2 (5 bases each). V was trimmed by 5 bases and J by 1 base, leaving 14 bases between them. The CDR3 is 15 residues long. CDR1 is LGHDT, CDR2 YNNKEL, per germline (reference sequence). CDR3 bases: TGTGCCAGCAGCTACGGTGGGGGTTCCCAAGAGACCCAGTACTTC. This sequence encodes CASSYGGGSQETQYF.

The CDR3 protein is CASGLSVSTDTQYF. CDR3 nucleotides: TGTGCTAGTGGTTTGTCGGTGAGCACAGATACGCAGTATTTT. The gene calls are TRBV12-5 and TRBJ2-3; D unclear. Germline-derived CDR1 and CDR2 are LGHNT and FRNRAP. The CDR3 runs to 14 residues. V lost 2 bases and J lost 0, with 6 bases in between. Using reference TRBV12-5 and TRBJ2-3 for the parts outside the CDR3, the full variable domain is DARVTQTPRHKVTEMGQEVTMRCQPILGHNTVFWYRQTMMQGLELLAYFRNRAPLDDSGMPKDRFSAEMPDATLATLKIQPSEPRDSAVYFCASGLSVSTDTQYFGPGTRLTVL.

The V and J genes are TRBV19 and TRBJ2-6, with D perhaps TRBD1 (6 bases). The CDR3 has 14 amino acids. The V gene's germline CDR1 is LNHDA and CDR2 SQIVND (reference sequence). With 6 bases removed from V and 0 bases from J, the gap between germline ends came to 6 bases. CDR3 coding DNA: TGTGCCAGTAGGGACAGCTCTGGGGCCAACGTCCTGACTTTC. Translating it yields CASRDSSGANVLTF.

The chain recombines TRBV25-1 with TRBJ2-5, with 15 bases matching TRBD2. Germline V CDR1 and CDR2: MGHDK, SYGVNS. J was trimmed by 2 bases and V by 6 bases; bases with no gene match: 7. The CDR3 is 17 residues long. For the CDR3, the DNA is TGTGCCAGCAGCGGACTAGCGGGGGGGTTCACTCAAGAGACCCAGTACTTC. It specifies CASSGLAGGFTQETQYF.

V and J are TRBV18 and TRBJ1-4; D possibly corresponds to TRBD1 (6 bases). The V gene lost 3 bases and the J gene lost 6 bases, with 14 bases spanning the gap. Germline V CDR1 and CDR2: KGHSH, LQKENI. The CDR3 extends over 15 amino acids. CDR3 protein: CASSPGQSYDEKLFF. The CDR3 nucleotides are TGTGCCAGCTCACCTGGACAGTCCTATGATGAAAAACTGTTTTTT.

The rearrangement joins TRBV30 to TRBJ1-2; 9 positions match TRBD1. Looked up from germline, CDR1 is GTSNPN and CDR2 is SVGIG (reference sequence). This CDR3 has 15 amino acids. Unmatched junction bases numbered 4, after V lost 0 bases and J lost 2 bases. CDR3 sequence: CAWSVRGTGNYGYTF. The DNA of the CDR3 is TGTGCCTGGAGTGTACGAGGGACAGGGAACTATGGCTACACCTTC. Full variable domain (missing parts from reference TRBV30 and TRBJ1-2): SQTIHQWPATLVQPVGSPLSLECTVEGTSNPNLYWYRQAAGRGLQLLFYSVGIGQISSEVPQNLSASRPQDRQFILSSKKLLLSDSGFYLCAWSVRGTGNYGYTFGSGTRLTVV.

Of note for this clone: The sample holds other DNA sequences that translate to the same CDR3. This chain uses TRBV7-3 with TRBJ1-1; D is uncertain. Trimming removed 2 bases at V and 1 base at J, with 8 bases between. Germline V gene lookup returns CDR1 SGHTA and CDR2 FQGTGA. This CDR3 has 14 residues. Here the CDR3 reads CASSLLPGNTEAFF. CDR3 bases: TGTGCCAGCAGCTTATTGCCGGGGAACACTGAAGCTTTCTTT.

The J gene is TRBJ1-1, the V gene TRBV12-2; no DNA check was done on the table's D call, TRBD1. TRBV12-2 has pseudogene status. The length of the CDR3 is 16 residues. The CDR3, as DNA: TGTGCAAGTCGCTTAGGCCTATGGGACACCTACACTGAAGCTTTCTTT. This translates into CASRLGLWDTYTEAFF.

The V gene is TRBV6-5, the J gene TRBJ1-2; the D gene is possibly TRBD1 (5 bases). V lost 6 bases and J 8 bases, leaving 16 bases between the germline ends. The germline V gene has CDR1 MNHEY and CDR2 SVGAGI. The CDR3 covers 13 residues. DNA of the CDR3: TGTGCCAGCAGATCTGATGGGGGAGGAGGCTACACCTTC. Encoded protein: CASRSDGGGGYTF.

This clone is a singleton in its sample. This chain joins TRBV28 and TRBJ2-2; TRBD2 matches at 12 bases. CDR3 length: 18 amino acids. Unmatched junction bases numbered 16, after V lost 7 bases and J lost 7 bases. In germline, CDR1 is MDHEN, CDR2 SYDVKM. The CDR3 DNA reads TGTGCCAGCACCCCTGGGCTAGCGGGGGGGCCGGGTCACGGGGAGCTGTTTTTT. Encoded protein: CASTPGLAGGPGHGELFF. The full variable domain, in which reference TRBV28 and TRBJ2-2 provide the parts outside the CDR3, is DVKVTQSSRYLVKRTGEKVFLECVQDMDHENMFWYRQDPGLGLRLIYFSYDVKMKEKGDIPEGYSVSREKKERFSLILESASTNQTSMYLCASTPGLAGGPGHGELFFGEGSRLTVL.

The chain carries TRBV5-1 and TRBJ2-3, with a possible D match to TRBD2 (5 bases). Trimming pared 2 bases from V and 0 bases from J, leaving 10 bases between. Germline assignment: CDR1 SGHRS and CDR2 YFSETQ. The CDR3 loop spans 15 amino acids. CDR3 sequence (DNA): TGCGCCAGCAGCTTCGAGGGCAGAAGCACAGATACGCAGTATTTT. This translates into CASSFEGRSTDTQYF.